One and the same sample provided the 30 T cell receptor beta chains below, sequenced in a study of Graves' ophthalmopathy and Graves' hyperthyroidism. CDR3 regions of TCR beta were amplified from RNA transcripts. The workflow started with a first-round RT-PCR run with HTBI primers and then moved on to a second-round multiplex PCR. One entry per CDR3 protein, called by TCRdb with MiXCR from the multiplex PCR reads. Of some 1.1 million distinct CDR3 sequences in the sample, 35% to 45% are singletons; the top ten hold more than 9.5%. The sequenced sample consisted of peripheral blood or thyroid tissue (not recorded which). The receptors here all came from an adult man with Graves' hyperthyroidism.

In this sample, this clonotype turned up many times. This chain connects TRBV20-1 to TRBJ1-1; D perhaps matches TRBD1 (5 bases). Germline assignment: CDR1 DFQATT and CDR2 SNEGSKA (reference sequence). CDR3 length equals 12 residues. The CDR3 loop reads CSVKKTGDEAFF. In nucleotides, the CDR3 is TGCAGCGTCAAAAAAACGGGGGATGAAGCTTTCTTT.

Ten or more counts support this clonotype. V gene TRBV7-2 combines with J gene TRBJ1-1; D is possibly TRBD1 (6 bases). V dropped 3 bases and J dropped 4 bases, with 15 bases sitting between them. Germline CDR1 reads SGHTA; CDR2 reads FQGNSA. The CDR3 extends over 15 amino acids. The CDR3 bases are TGTGCCAGCAGCTTGGGGGGCGGCGGGGGCACTGAAGCTTTCTTT. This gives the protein CASSLGGGGGTEAFF.

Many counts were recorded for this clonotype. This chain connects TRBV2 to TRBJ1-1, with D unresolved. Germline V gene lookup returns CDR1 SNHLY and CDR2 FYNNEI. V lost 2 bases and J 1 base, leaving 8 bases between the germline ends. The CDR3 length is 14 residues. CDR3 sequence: CASSERQTNTEAFF. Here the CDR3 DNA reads TGTGCCAGCAGTGAAAGGCAGACGAACACTGAAGCTTTCTTT.

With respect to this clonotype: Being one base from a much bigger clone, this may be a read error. The CDR3 DNA reads as TGCAGTACCCTAATGGGTCAGGGGTCTCACACCCTCCACTTT. Its translation is CSTLMGQGSHTLHF. V and J are TRBV20-1 and TRBJ1-6; tentatively, D is TRBD1 (6 bases). V lost 8 bases to trimming and J lost 14 bases, with 25 bases between them. The CDR3 runs 14 residues. Germline assignment: CDR1 DFQATT and CDR2 SNEGSKA (reference sequence).

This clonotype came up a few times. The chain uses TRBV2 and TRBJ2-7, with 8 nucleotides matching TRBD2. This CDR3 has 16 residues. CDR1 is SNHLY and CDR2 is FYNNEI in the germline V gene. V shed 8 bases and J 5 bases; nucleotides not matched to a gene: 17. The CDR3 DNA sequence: TGTGCCAGCTTGGTTGAATGGCGGGGGGTAGCGGACGAGCAGTACTTC. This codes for CASLVEWRGVADEQYF.

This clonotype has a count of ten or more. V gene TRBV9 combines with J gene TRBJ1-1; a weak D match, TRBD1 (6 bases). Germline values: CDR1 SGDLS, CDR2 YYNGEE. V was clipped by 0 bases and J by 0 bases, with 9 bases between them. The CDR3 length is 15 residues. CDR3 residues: CASSVEGGMNTEAFF. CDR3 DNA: TGTGCCAGCAGCGTAGAGGGGGGGATGAACACTGAAGCTTTCTTT.

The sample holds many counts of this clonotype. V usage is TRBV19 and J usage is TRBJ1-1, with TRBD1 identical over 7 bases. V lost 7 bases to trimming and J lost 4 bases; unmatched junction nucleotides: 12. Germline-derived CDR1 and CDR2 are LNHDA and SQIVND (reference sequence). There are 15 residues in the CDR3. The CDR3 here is CASTLGSGGTTEAFF. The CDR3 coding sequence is TGTGCCAGTACCCTAGGGTCAGGGGGTACCACTGAAGCTTTCTTT.

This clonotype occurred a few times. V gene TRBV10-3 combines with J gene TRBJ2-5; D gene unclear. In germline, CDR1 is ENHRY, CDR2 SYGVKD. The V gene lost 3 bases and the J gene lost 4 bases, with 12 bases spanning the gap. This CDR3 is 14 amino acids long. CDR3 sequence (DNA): TGTGCCATCAGTGATGCCAAGGTGGCAGAGACCCAGTACTTC. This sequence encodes CAISDAKVAETQYF.

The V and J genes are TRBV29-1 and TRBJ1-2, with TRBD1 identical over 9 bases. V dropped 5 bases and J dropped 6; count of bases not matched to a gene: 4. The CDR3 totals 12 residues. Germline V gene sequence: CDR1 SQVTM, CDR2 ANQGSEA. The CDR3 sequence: CSVRDRVDGYTF. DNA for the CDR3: TGCAGCGTTCGGGACAGGGTGGATGGCTACACCTTC.

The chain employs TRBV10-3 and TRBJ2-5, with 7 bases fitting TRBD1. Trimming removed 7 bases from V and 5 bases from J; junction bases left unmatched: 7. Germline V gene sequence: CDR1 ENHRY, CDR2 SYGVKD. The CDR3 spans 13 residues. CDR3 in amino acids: CAIKGGASETQYF. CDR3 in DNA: TGTGCCATCAAAGGGGGCGCGTCGGAGACCCAGTACTTC.

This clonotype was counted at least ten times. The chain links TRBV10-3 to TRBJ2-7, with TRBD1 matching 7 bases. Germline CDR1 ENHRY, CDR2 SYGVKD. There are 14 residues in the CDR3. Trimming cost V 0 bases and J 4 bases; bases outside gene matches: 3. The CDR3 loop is CAISESGTVYEQYF. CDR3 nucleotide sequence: TGTGCCATCAGTGAGTCTGGGACAGTGTACGAGCAGTACTTC.

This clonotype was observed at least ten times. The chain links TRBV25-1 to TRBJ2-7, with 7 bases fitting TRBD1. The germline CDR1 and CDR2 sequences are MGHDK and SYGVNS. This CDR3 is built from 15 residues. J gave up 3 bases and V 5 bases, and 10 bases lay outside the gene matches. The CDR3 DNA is TGTGCCAGCAGTCGGCTATTGGGACAGTACTACGAGCAGTACTTC. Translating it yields CASSRLLGQYYEQYF.

This chain's CDR3 is CASSYSPGWGEQYF. The CDR3 DNA reads as TGTGCCAGCAGTTACTCGCCGGGGTGGGGCGAGCAGTACTTC. The V gene is TRBV6-2 or TRBV6-3, the J gene TRBJ2-7; D might be TRBD2 (5 bases). CDR3 length equals 14 residues. Germline values: CDR1 MNHEY, CDR2 SVGEGT. Trimming removed 0 bases from V and 6 bases from J, with 12 bases in between.

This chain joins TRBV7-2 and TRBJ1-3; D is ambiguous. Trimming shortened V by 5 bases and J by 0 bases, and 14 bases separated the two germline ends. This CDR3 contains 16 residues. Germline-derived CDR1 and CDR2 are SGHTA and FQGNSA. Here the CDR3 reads CASSQEAYRSGNTIYF. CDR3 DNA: TGTGCCAGCAGCCAAGAGGCCTACCGCTCTGGAAACACCATATATTTT.

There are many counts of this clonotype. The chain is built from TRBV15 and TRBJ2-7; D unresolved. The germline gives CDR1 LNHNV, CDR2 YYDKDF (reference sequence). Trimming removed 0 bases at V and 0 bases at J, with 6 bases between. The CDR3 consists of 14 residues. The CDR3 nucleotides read TGTGCCACCAGCAGAGAGAGTGCCTCCTACGAGCAGTACTTC. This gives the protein CATSRESASYEQYF.

The CDR3 DNA reads as TGCAGTGCTAGAGACTCCAGGGCCTCTAGCAATCAGCCCCAGCATTTT. Translation gives CSARDSRASSNQPQHF. The chain has TRBV20-1 and TRBJ1-5; D possibly corresponds to TRBD1 (5 bases). Germline V gene data show CDR1 as DFQATT and CDR2 as SNEGSKA (reference sequence). V lost 0 bases to trimming and J lost 0 bases, with 12 bases between them. This CDR3 has 16 residues.

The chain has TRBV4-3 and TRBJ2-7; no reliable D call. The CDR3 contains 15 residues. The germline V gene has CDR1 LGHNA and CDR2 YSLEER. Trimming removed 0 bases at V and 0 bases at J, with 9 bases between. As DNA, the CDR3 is TGCGCCAGCAGCCAAGATTCCGGCACCTCCTACGAGCAGTACTTC. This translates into CASSQDSGTSYEQYF.

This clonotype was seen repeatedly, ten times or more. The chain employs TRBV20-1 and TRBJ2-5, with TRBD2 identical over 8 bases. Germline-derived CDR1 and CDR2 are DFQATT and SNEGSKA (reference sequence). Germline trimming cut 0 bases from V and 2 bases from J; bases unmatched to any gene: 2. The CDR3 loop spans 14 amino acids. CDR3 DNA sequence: TGCAGTGCTAGAGAGGCTAGCGGGCAAGAGACCCAGTACTTC. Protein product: CSAREASGQETQYF.

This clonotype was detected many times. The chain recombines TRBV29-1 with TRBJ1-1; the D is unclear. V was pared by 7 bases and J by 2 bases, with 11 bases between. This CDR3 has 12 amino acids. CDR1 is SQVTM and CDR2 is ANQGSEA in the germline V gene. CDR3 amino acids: CSARHTNTEAFF. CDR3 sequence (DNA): TGCAGCGCTAGACATACTAACACTGAAGCTTTCTTT. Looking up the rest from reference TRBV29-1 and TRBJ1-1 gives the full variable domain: SAVISQKPSRDICQRGTSLTIQCQVDSQVTMMFWYRQQPGQSLTLIATANQGSEATYESGFVIDKFPISRPNLTFSTLTVSNMSPEDSSIYLCSARHTNTEAFFGQGTRLTVV.

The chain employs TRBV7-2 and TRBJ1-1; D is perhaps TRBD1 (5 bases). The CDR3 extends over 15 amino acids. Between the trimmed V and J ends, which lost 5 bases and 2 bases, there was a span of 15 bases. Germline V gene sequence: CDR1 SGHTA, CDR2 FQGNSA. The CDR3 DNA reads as TGTGCCAGCAGCCAGGGAACAGCTACTAACACTGAAGCTTTCTTT. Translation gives CASSQGTATNTEAFF.

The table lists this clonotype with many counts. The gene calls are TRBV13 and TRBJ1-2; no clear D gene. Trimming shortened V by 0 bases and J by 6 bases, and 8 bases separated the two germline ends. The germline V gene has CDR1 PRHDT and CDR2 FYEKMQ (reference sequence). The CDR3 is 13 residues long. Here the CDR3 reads CASSLGGRNGYTF. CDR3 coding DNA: TGTGCCAGCAGCTTAGGGGGGAGGAATGGCTACACCTTC.

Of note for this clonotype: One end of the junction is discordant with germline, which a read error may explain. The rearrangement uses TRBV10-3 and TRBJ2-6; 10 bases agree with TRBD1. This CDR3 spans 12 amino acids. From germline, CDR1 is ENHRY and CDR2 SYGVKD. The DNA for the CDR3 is TGTGCCAGCAGACAGGGGGCCGACGTCCTGACTTTC. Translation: CASRQGADVLTF.

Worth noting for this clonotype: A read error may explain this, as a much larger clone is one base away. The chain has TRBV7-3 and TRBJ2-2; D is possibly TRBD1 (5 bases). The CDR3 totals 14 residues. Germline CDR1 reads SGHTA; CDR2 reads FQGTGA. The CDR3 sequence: CASSLGQLTVELFF. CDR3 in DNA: TGTGCCAGCAGCTTAGGACAACTCACCGTGGAGCTGTTTTTT.

The CDR3 sequence is CSARTSGGAGAQETQYF. The CDR3 DNA reads TGCAGTGCTAGGACTAGCGGGGGGGCGGGGGCCCAAGAGACCCAGTACTTC. V is TRBV20-1 and J is TRBJ2-5, with TRBD2 matching over 14 bases. This CDR3 contains 17 residues. From germline, CDR1 is DFQATT and CDR2 SNEGSKA (reference sequence). J gave up 1 base and V 3 bases, and 7 bases lay outside the gene matches.

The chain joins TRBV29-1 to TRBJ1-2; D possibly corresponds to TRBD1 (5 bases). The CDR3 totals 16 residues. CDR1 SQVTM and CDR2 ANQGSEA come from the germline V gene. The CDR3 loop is CSARYGTSGPSYGYTF. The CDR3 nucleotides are TGCAGTGCTAGATACGGGACTAGCGGGCCGTCCTATGGCTACACCTTC.

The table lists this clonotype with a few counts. CDR3 coding DNA: TGTGCCAGCAGCCAACATTTTATCAGGAATCAAGAGACCCAGTACTTC. Its translation is CASSQHFIRNQETQYF. V usage is TRBV14 and J usage is TRBJ2-5; D gene uncertain. The CDR3 length is 16 residues. Trimming removed 2 bases from V and 2 bases from J, with 15 bases in between. From germline, CDR1 is SGHDN and CDR2 FVKESK.

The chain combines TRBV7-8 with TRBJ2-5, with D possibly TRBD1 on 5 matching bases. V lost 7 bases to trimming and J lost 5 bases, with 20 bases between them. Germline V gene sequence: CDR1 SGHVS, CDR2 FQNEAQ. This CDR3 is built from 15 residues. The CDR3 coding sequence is TGTGCCAGCACCCTCGGGTGGGGCAGGCGGGAGACCCAGTACTTC. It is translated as CASTLGWGRRETQYF.

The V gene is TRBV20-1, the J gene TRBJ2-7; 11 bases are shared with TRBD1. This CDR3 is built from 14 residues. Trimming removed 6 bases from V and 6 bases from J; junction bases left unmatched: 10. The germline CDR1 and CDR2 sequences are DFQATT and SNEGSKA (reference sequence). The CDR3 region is CSAAHWTGGGEQYF. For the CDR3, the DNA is TGCAGTGCCGCTCATTGGACAGGGGGCGGCGAGCAGTACTTC.

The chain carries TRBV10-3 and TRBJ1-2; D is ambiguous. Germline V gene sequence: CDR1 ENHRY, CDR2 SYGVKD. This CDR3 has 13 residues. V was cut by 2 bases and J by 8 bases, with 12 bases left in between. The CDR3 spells CAISEPGGLGYTF. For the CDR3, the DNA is TGTGCCATCAGTGAGCCGGGAGGGCTGGGCTACACCTTC.

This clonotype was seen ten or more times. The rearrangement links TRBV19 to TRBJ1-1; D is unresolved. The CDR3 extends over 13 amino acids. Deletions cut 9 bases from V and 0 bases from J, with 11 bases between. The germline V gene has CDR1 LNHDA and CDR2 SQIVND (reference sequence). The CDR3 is CASRPTVNTEAFF. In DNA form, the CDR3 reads TGTGCCAGCAGGCCAACAGTGAACACTGAAGCTTTCTTT.